One sample yielded the 25 T cell receptor beta chains listed below, sequenced in a study of shared clonotypes between healthy human individuals. Produced via immunoSEQ multiplex PCR; TCRdb's table is partial and in-frame only. The sample carries a few million clones, around 94% recorded once. Sequencing used naive CD4+ T cells sorted from blood. The subset is: CD45RA+ positively selected. The source is a man aged 18 to 30 in good health.

The genes are TRBV27 and TRBJ1-6; 7 positions match TRBD1. Germline values: CDR1 MNHEY, CDR2 SMNVEV (reference sequence). CDR3 size: 14 residues. Germline trimming cut 2 bases from V and 10 bases from J; bases unmatched to any gene: 5. The CDR3 DNA follows: TGTGCCAGCAGTTTAACGACAGGGTTGTCACCCCTCCACTTT. It is translated as CASSLTTGLSPLHF.

In DNA, the CDR3 is TGTGCCTGGATGGGACAGGTCAATTCACCCCTCCACTTT. Protein: CAWMGQVNSPLHF. The chain carries TRBV30 and TRBJ1-6; 8 nucleotides line up with TRBD1. Trimming at V came to 4 bases and at J to 7 bases, leaving 3 bases not matched to a gene. The CDR3 runs 13 residues. Germline V gene sequence: CDR1 GTSNPN, CDR2 SVGIG (reference sequence).

This clone was counted once. This sequence joins TRBV9 and TRBJ2-3, with 11 bases identical to TRBD2. CDR1 and CDR2 from the germline V gene are SGDLS and YYNGEE. Trimming cost V 0 bases and J 4 bases; bases outside gene matches: 10. This CDR3 contains 18 residues. In nucleotides, the CDR3 is TGTGCCAGCAGCGTAGCTACTCTAGCGGGAGGTATGGCAGATACGCAGTATTTT. It encodes CASSVATLAGGMADTQYF.

The chain combines TRBV6-5 with TRBJ1-1; 7 bases map to TRBD1. Looked up from germline, CDR1 is MNHEY and CDR2 is SVGAGI. V gave up 6 bases and J gave up 0 bases; unmatched junction bases: 7. The CDR3 length is 15 residues. The CDR3 reads CASRGTAPMNTEAFF. CDR3 sequence (DNA): TGTGCCAGCAGGGGGACAGCCCCCATGAACACTGAAGCTTTCTTT.

The chain links TRBV6-1 to TRBJ1-1, with 9 bases identical to TRBD1. Germline-derived CDR1 and CDR2 are MNHNS and SASEGT. The CDR3 sequence is 14 residues long. Trimming cost V 4 bases and J 4 bases; bases outside gene matches: 4. This chain's CDR3 is CASSVQGAGTEAFF. In nucleotides, the CDR3 is TGTGCCAGCAGTGTACAGGGGGCCGGCACTGAAGCTTTCTTT.

The chain combines TRBV10-2 with TRBJ2-5; D call uncertain. This CDR3 contains 11 residues. Trimming left V 0 bases short and J 6 bases short, with 2 bases between. CDR1 and CDR2 from the germline V gene are WSHSY and SAAADI. The CDR3 here is CASSESQTQYF. As DNA, the CDR3 is TGCGCCAGCAGTGAGTCGCAGACCCAGTACTTC.

The chain is built from TRBV10-3 and TRBJ2-3; D call uncertain. From germline, CDR1 is ENHRY and CDR2 SYGVKD. V was cut by 10 bases and J by 4 bases, with 9 bases left in between. This CDR3 is 11 amino acids long. CDR3 protein: CATVLADTQYF. As DNA, the CDR3 is TGTGCCACCGTCCTCGCAGATACGCAGTATTTT.

A note on this clone: Different DNA sequences within this sample yield the same CDR3. The V and J genes are TRBV18 and TRBJ2-5, with TRBD1 as a possible D gene (5 bases). CDR1 and CDR2 (germline): KGHSH, LQKENI. V lost 3 bases to trimming and J lost 0 bases, with 5 bases between them. The CDR3 extends over 13 amino acids. CDR3 amino acids: CASSPRDQETQYF. The CDR3, as DNA: TGTGCCAGCTCACCCAGGGACCAAGAGACCCAGTACTTC.

The chain couples TRBV6-4 to TRBJ2-3; 8 nucleotides agree with TRBD2. The CDR3 has 16 residues. The germline V gene encodes CDR1 MRHNA and CDR2 SNTAGT. V trimming: 2 bases; J trimming: 3 bases; junction bases outside the gene matches: 7. This chain's CDR3 is CASSDRAGGRTDTQYF. CDR3 in DNA: TGTGCCAGCAGTGACAGGGCGGGGGGAAGGACAGATACGCAGTATTTT.

This chain joins TRBV13 and TRBJ1-4, with D tentatively TRBD1 (6 bases). This CDR3 spans 16 amino acids. Trimming stripped 0 bases from V and 2 bases from J, with 10 bases between. The germline CDR1 and CDR2 sequences are PRHDT and FYEKMQ (reference sequence). The CDR3 is CASSLGQGFTNEKLFF. Written as DNA, the CDR3 is TGTGCCAGCAGCTTAGGACAGGGTTTTACTAATGAAAAACTGTTTTTT.

The V and J genes are TRBV11-2 and TRBJ1-1; D gene unclear. V was cut by 8 bases and J by 5 bases, with 15 bases left in between. The CDR3 runs 13 residues. Looked up from germline, CDR1 is SGHAT and CDR2 is FQNNGV. The CDR3 reads CASSAYSGTEAFF. The CDR3 nucleotides are TGTGCCAGCTCAGCTTACTCTGGGACTGAAGCTTTCTTT.

Note on this clone: Other DNA sequences in the same sample also yield this CDR3. The chain recombines TRBV7-2 with TRBJ2-5; 7 bases align to TRBD2. The CDR3 has 12 amino acids. Germline trimming cut 4 bases from V and 5 bases from J; bases unmatched to any gene: 1. Germline values: CDR1 SGHTA, CDR2 FQGNSA. This CDR3 reads CASSWGGETQYF. The CDR3 nucleotides are TGTGCCAGCAGCTGGGGAGGGGAGACCCAGTACTTC. Based on the CDR3 plus reference TRBV7-2 and TRBJ2-5, the full variable domain is GAGVSQSPSNKVTEKGKDVELRCDPISGHTALYWYRQSLGQGLEFLIYFQGNSAPDKSGLPSDRFSAERTGGSVSTLTIQRTQQEDSAVYLCASSWGGETQYFGPGTRLLVL.

This clone was detected only once. The chain joins TRBV5-1 to TRBJ2-7; perhaps D is TRBD1 or TRBD2 (5 bases each). CDR3 size: 13 residues. CDR1 is SGHRS and CDR2 is YFSETQ in the germline V gene. The V end lost 3 bases, the J end lost 4 bases, and 11 bases lay between the germline ends. CDR3 sequence: CASSSRGGYEQYF. In DNA form, the CDR3 reads TGCGCCAGCAGCTCGAGGGGCGGATACGAGCAGTACTTC. The variable domain in full, with the rest retrieved from reference TRBV5-1 and TRBJ2-7, is KAGVTQTPRYLIKTRGQQVTLSCSPISGHRSVSWYQQTPGQGLQFLFEYFSETQRNKGNFPGRFSGRQFSNSRSEMNVSTLELGDSALYLCASSSRGGYEQYFGPGTRLTVT.

The count of this clone is one. The chain carries TRBV18 and TRBJ2-3; 12 nucleotides match TRBD2. CDR3 size: 17 residues. Per germline, CDR1 KGHSH and CDR2 LQKENI. Losses at the gene ends were 4 bases for V and 4 bases for J; bases not matched to a gene: 9. CDR3 coding DNA: TGTGCCAGCTCACAACTAGCGGGAGGCCCTCAGGCAGATACGCAGTATTTT. This codes for CASSQLAGGPQADTQYF.

The J gene is TRBJ1-4, the V gene TRBV30, with D unclear. The CDR3 runs to 12 residues. CDR1 GTSNPN and CDR2 SVGIG come from the germline V gene (reference sequence). The ends were cut back, 4 bases at V and 6 bases at J, with 9 bases in the middle. CDR3 residues: CAWKEGDEKLFF. As DNA, the CDR3 is TGTGCCTGGAAAGAGGGTGATGAAAAACTGTTTTTT.

This sequence joins TRBV6-5 and TRBJ1-5, with TRBD1 as a possible D gene (5 bases). The ends were cut back, 6 bases at V and 5 bases at J, with 11 bases in the middle. Germline CDR1 MNHEY, CDR2 SVGAGI. The CDR3 loop spans 13 amino acids. The CDR3 bases are TGTGCCAGCAGGACAGCGAGGGATCAGCCCCAGCATTTT. Translating it yields CASRTARDQPQHF.

The chain links TRBV7-2 to TRBJ1-2; 7 nucleotides agree with TRBD1. The CDR3 sequence is 14 residues long. V shed 6 bases, J shed 4 bases, and the junction held 8 bases outside the gene matches. Per germline, CDR1 SGHTA and CDR2 FQGNSA. CDR3 loop: CASSERTGIYGYTF. In nucleotides, the CDR3 is TGTGCCAGCAGTGAAAGGACAGGAATCTATGGCTACACCTTC. The complete variable domain, with remaining parts taken from reference TRBV7-2 and TRBJ1-2, reads GAGVSQSPSNKVTEKGKDVELRCDPISGHTALYWYRQSLGQGLEFLIYFQGNSAPDKSGLPSDRFSAERTGGSVSTLTIQRTQQEDSAVYLCASSERTGIYGYTFGSGTRLTVV.

This clone was detected only once. The same CDR3 arises from other DNA sequences in this sample as well. V is TRBV5-1 and J is TRBJ2-7; D uncertain. Trimming pared 0 bases from V and 1 base from J, leaving 5 bases between. Germline V gene lookup returns CDR1 SGHRS and CDR2 YFSETQ. The CDR3 has 13 residues. The CDR3 DNA sequence: TGCGCCAGCAGCTTGGCCGGATCCTACGAGCAGTACTTC. Amino acid sequence: CASSLAGSYEQYF.

CDR3 sequence reads: CASSLVGLVGNEQFF. CDR3 nucleotide sequence: TGTGCCAGCAGCTTAGTCGGACTAGTAGGCAATGAGCAGTTCTTC. The rearrangement links TRBV7-2 to TRBJ2-1; 7 bases line up with TRBD2. V gave up 1 base and J gave up 6 bases; unmatched junction bases: 6. The germline V gene has CDR1 SGHTA and CDR2 FQGNSA. The CDR3 runs to 15 residues.

The V call is TRBV7-2, the J call TRBJ1-2, with 8 bases aligning to TRBD1. The trim removed 3 bases at V and 4 bases at J, leaving 10 bases unmatched. Per germline, CDR1 SGHTA and CDR2 FQGNSA. The CDR3 consists of 16 residues. CDR3 amino acids: CASSFTGTGKSYGYTF. The CDR3 bases are TGTGCCAGCAGCTTCACCGGGACAGGAAAATCCTATGGCTACACCTTC.

J is TRBJ2-7 and V is TRBV5-1, with TRBD2 identical over 8 bases. The J segment lost 5 bases and the V segment lost 0 bases, leaving 13 bases of the junction unmatched. The CDR3 loop spans 17 amino acids. Germline V gene sequence: CDR1 SGHRS, CDR2 YFSETQ. CDR3 region: CASSLAPWREAGNEQYF. CDR3 nucleotides: TGCGCCAGCAGCTTGGCTCCCTGGCGGGAGGCGGGGAACGAGCAGTACTTC.

This chain connects TRBV5-1 to TRBJ1-6; 8 bases fit TRBD1. This CDR3 has 16 residues. V dropped 3 bases and J dropped 7; count of bases not matched to a gene: 9. The germline V gene has CDR1 SGHRS and CDR2 YFSETQ. CDR3 amino acids: CASSYADRVQNSPLHF. The CDR3 bases are TGCGCCAGCAGCTACGCGGACAGGGTACAAAATTCACCCCTCCACTTT.

With respect to this clone: Other DNA sequences from this sample encode an identical CDR3 as well. V usage is TRBV30 and J usage is TRBJ2-7, with 7 bases identical to TRBD1. From germline, CDR1 is GTSNPN and CDR2 SVGIG (reference sequence). The CDR3 length is 13 residues. V trimming: 1 base; J trimming: 2 bases; junction bases outside the gene matches: 2. CDR3: CAWSGTGAYEQYF. DNA of the CDR3: TGTGCCTGGAGTGGGACAGGTGCCTACGAGCAGTACTTC.

V gene TRBV2 combines with J gene TRBJ1-4; 7 nucleotides agree with TRBD1. This CDR3 spans 14 amino acids. Germline-derived CDR1 and CDR2 are SNHLY and FYNNEI. V was pared by 10 bases and J by 0 bases, with 5 bases of the junction left unmatched. CDR3 in amino acids: CATQGGATNEKLFF. The CDR3 region has the DNA TGTGCCACCCAGGGGGGGGCAACTAATGAAAAACTGTTTTTT. Full variable domain (remainder filled in from reference TRBV2 and TRBJ1-4): EPEVTQTPSHQVTQMGQEVILRCVPISNHLYFYWYRQILGQKVEFLVSFYNNEISEKSEIFDDQFSVERPDGSNFTLKIRSTKLEDSAMYFCATQGGATNEKLFFGSGTQLSVL.

V gene TRBV18 combines with J gene TRBJ2-2; D gene ambiguous. The CDR3 has 14 residues. V lost 1 base and J 2 bases, leaving 5 bases between the germline ends. Germline loops: CDR1 KGHSH, CDR2 LQKENI. Written as DNA, the CDR3 is TGTGCCAGCTCACCACTCAGAAACACCGGGGAGCTGTTTTTT. This translates into CASSPLRNTGELFF.